This T cell receptor (beta chain) was documented in a study of blood T cell repertoires in COVID-19. Overall study context: Nucleic acid was either cDNA or gDNA, and it came from T cells, B-cell-depleted T cells, or PBMCs.

Assay: immunoSEQ multiplex PCR; the TCRdb copy retains only in-frame clones and omits some. The sample has 200,000 to 250,000 clones; just over 90% are singletons. Participants, roughly 18 to 89 years old, spanned about 26 US areas. The study assigned cohorts using participant-reported clinical history. Donors in Cohort 3 counted as recovered after two negative PCRs, clearance, or symptom resolution. The length of the CDR3 is 15 residues. Germline V gene data show CDR1 as SGHTA and CDR2 as FQGNSA. V gave up 0 bases and J gave up 6 bases, with 11 bases separating them. This TCR was recovered from a woman between 18 and 29 years old who had recovered from COVID-19. The chain is built from TRBV7-2 and TRBJ2-2, with D perhaps matching TRBD2 (6 bases). Sequenced material: PBMCs or T cells enriched from blood (not recorded which). The CDR3 nucleotides read TGTGCCAGCAGCTTAGCGGCGGGGTCGGCCGGGGAGCTGTTTTTT. As protein: CASSLAAGSAGELFF.